The 3 T cell receptor beta chains listed next were all sequenced from one sample in a study of blood T cell repertoires in COVID-19. The repertoire was sequenced with immunoSEQ multiplex PCR; TCRdb's copy has only in-frame clones and lacks some. The sample carries under 200,000 clones, 83% recorded once. The source material was peripheral blood. The receptor source for this set is a woman at least 80 years old with acute or convalescent COVID-19.

This sequence joins TRBV4-1 and TRBJ1-6; 8 positions agree with TRBD1. After removal of 3 bases from V and 1 base from J, the junction contained 11 bases not matched to a gene. The length of the CDR3 is 19 residues. Germline values: CDR1 MGHRA, CDR2 YSYEKL. The CDR3 reads CASSHSGTGRRSYNSPLHF. CDR3 coding DNA: TGCGCCAGCAGCCATTCCGGGACAGGTAGAAGGTCCTATAATTCACCCCTCCACTTT.

The gene calls are TRBV6-2 or TRBV6-3 and TRBJ1-1; 9 bases agree with TRBD1. V shed 2 bases, J shed 0 bases, and the junction held 13 bases outside the gene matches. CDR1 MNHEY and CDR2 SVGEGT come from the germline V gene. CDR3 size: 19 residues. CDR3 DNA sequence: TGTGCCAGCAGTTACGGGCCCTCGCCGGGACAGGGCGTGAACACTGAAGCTTTCTTT. Amino acids: CASSYGPSPGQGVNTEAFF.

The J gene is TRBJ2-7, the V gene TRBV28, with D possibly TRBD1 on 6 matching bases. In germline, CDR1 is MDHEN, CDR2 SYDVKM. The CDR3 covers 14 residues. Deletions cut 6 bases from V and 2 bases from J, with 14 bases between. CDR3 DNA sequence: TGTGCCAGCAGGGACCGGGACATCACCTACGAGCAGTACTTC. As protein: CASRDRDITYEQYF.